A selection of T cell receptor beta chains follows, all from one sample in a study of blood T cell repertoires in COVID-19. The assay was immunoSEQ multiplex PCR, and TCRdb's table has in-frame clones only and misses some. The data contain 30,000 to 40,000 clones, over 70% of them singletons. The sample taken for sequencing was peripheral blood. These receptors were collected from an elderly man with acute or convalescent COVID-19. The CDR3 runs from the conserved cysteine through the conserved F or W. The D gene is left open where the match is weak. The size entry is marked missing in some rows and otherwise reads once, few, many or a size class.

TRBJ2-6	.	.	TRBV9	CASSSQGSSGANVLTF	TGTGCCAGCAGCTCGCAGGGGTCCTCTGGGGCCAACGTCCTGACTTTC
TRBJ1-2	TRBD1	.	TRBV9	CASRDRDGYTF	TGTGCCAGCAGGGACAGGGATGGCTACACCTTC
TRBJ2-1	TRBD2	.	TRBV3-1/TRBV3-2	CASSHLAAIYNEQFF	TGTGCCAGCAGCCATCTAGCGGCGATCTACAATGAGCAGTTCTTC
TRBJ2-3	.	.	TRBV7-3	CASSLGADTDTQYF	TGTGCCAGCAGCTTAGGTGCGGACACAGATACGCAGTATTTT
TRBJ2-2	.	.	TRBV6-4	CASSGEGTGELFF	TGTGCCAGCAGTGGTGAGGGCACCGGGGAGCTGTTTTTT
TRBJ1-2	.	.	TRBV2	CASSDAGDYGYTF	TGTGCCAGCAGTGACGCGGGGGACTATGGCTACACCTTC
TRBJ1-5	.	.	TRBV11-2	CASSAGVRQPQHF	TGTGCCAGCAGCGCAGGGGTCCGACAGCCCCAGCATTTT
TRBJ2-1	TRBD1	.	TRBV24-1	CATSDHGQGAPNEQFF	TGTGCCACCAGTGACCACGGACAGGGGGCGCCTAATGAGCAGTTCTTC
TRBJ2-2	.	.	TRBV21-1	CASSKTQRYYHTGELFF	TGTGCCAGCAGCAAAACCCAGCGTTATTACCACACCGGGGAGCTGTTTTTT
TRBJ1-1	.	.	TRBV3-1/TRBV3-2	CASSQRGTNTEAFF	TGTGCCAGCAGCCAAAGAGGCACGAACACTGAAGCTTTCTTT
TRBJ1-4	TRBD1	few	TRBV27	CASSLTGTAEKLFF	TGTGCCAGCAGTTTAACGGGGACAGCTGAAAAACTGTTTTTT
TRBJ1-5	.	.	TRBV27	CASSPGAAGGQPQHF	TGTGCCAGCAGTCCCGGGGCAGCTGGGGGCCAGCCCCAGCATTTT
TRBJ2-1	.	once	TRBV6-5	CASSRSRSYNEQFF	TGTGCCAGCAGTCGGTCGCGTTCCTACAATGAGCAGTTCTTC
TRBJ2-3	.	few	TRBV7-6	CASSSRWKQYF	TGTGCCAGCAGCTCGAGGTGGAAGCAGTATTTT
TRBJ2-2	TRBD2	.	TRBV7-8	CASSQDGGATGELFF	TGTGCCAGCAGTCAAGACGGGGGGGCGACCGGGGAGCTGTTTTTT
TRBJ2-2	TRBD1	.	TRBV5-1	CASSLGQGVIGELFF	TGCGCCAGCAGCTTGGGACAGGGGGTAATCGGGGAGCTGTTTTTT
TRBJ2-2	.	.	TRBV9	CASSVAGRGNTGELFF	TGTGCCAGCAGCGTAGCCGGCCGAGGGAACACCGGGGAGCTGTTTTTT
TRBJ2-2	TRBD1	.	TRBV5-1	CASSIPGTGTGELFF	TGCGCCAGCAGCATCCCCGGGACAGGGACCGGGGAGCTGTTTTTT
TRBJ1-1	.	.	TRBV9	CASSSSGRANTEAFF	TGTGCCAGCAGCTCGTCAGGCAGGGCGAACACTGAAGCTTTCTTT
TRBJ1-6	.	few	TRBV5-5	CASSTDRLGTNSPLHF	TGTGCCAGCAGCACCGACAGGCTAGGGACAAATTCACCCCTCCACTTT
TRBJ2-3	TRBD1	.	TRBV7-3	CASSPTGGTDTQYF	TGTGCCAGCAGCCCGACAGGGGGCACAGATACGCAGTATTTT
TRBJ2-1	.	.	TRBV9	CASSVAGGPLGEQFF	TGTGCCAGCAGCGTAGCGGGGGGCCCTTTGGGTGAGCAGTTCTTC
TRBJ2-3	TRBD2	.	TRBV20-1	CSASGLAGGGMDTQYF	TGCAGTGCTAGTGGGCTAGCGGGAGGTGGGATGGATACGCAGTATTTT
TRBJ2-7	TRBD1	once	TRBV7-2	CASSLNDRGEAYEQYF	TGTGCCAGCAGCTTAAATGACAGGGGCGAAGCTTACGAGCAGTACTTC
TRBJ1-4	.	.	TRBV4-1	CASSHPGGNEKLFF	TGCGCCAGCAGCCACCCGGGTGGTAATGAAAAACTGTTTTTT
TRBJ2-7	.	.	TRBV9	CASEISYSYEQYF	TGTGCCAGCGAAATAAGCTATTCCTACGAGCAGTACTTC
TRBJ2-3	.	.	TRBV7-2	CASSLQGSTDTQYF	TGTGCCAGCAGCTTACAGGGGTCCACAGATACGCAGTATTTT
TRBJ1-4	TRBD1	.	TRBV6-5	CASAGVGTAHEKLFF	TGTGCCAGCGCCGGGGTAGGGACAGCTCATGAAAAACTGTTTTTT
TRBJ2-4	TRBD1	.	TRBV2	CASSSRTGENIQYF	TGTGCCAGCAGTTCCAGGACAGGGGAAAACATTCAGTACTTC
TRBJ2-5	.	.	TRBV29-1	CSVFVGETQYF	TGCAGCGTTTTCGTCGGGGAGACCCAGTACTTC
TRBJ2-7	.	.	TRBV7-2	CASSLEDSSYEQYF	TGTGCCAGCAGCTTGGAGGACTCGAGCTACGAGCAGTACTTC
TRBJ1-2	TRBD1	few	TRBV5-6	CASSLLRDRGFGGYTF	TGTGCCAGCAGCTTGCTCCGGGACAGGGGTTTTGGTGGCTACACCTTC
TRBJ2-3	.	.	TRBV7-3	CASSPSRQGTDTQYF	TGTGCCAGCAGCCCAAGTAGACAGGGCACAGATACGCAGTATTTT
TRBJ2-1	.	.	TRBV27	CASSLGRRAGLRGEQFF	TGTGCCAGCAGCCTAGGACGTAGGGCGGGATTGCGGGGTGAGCAGTTCTTC
TRBJ1-5	TRBD1	.	TRBV12-3/TRBV12-4	CASRQGADQPQHF	TGTGCCAGCAGACAGGGGGCAGATCAGCCCCAGCATTTT
TRBJ2-3	TRBD2	few	TRBV24-1	CATSDATPGLAGVSTDTQYF	TGTGCCACCAGTGATGCTACACCGGGACTAGCGGGAGTTAGCACAGATACGCAGTATTTT
TRBJ2-5	.	.	TRBV2	CASSSSRQETQYF	TGTGCCAGCAGTTCTAGCAGGCAAGAGACCCAGTACTTC
TRBJ1-1	.	many	TRBV6-2/TRBV6-3	CASSYSRTGPTEAFF	TGTGCCAGCAGTTACTCGAGAACAGGTCCAACTGAAGCTTTCTTT
TRBJ2-6	.	.	TRBV7-6	CASSFSPDWANVLTF	TGTGCCAGCAGCTTTTCCCCCGACTGGGCCAACGTCCTGACTTTC
TRBJ2-5	TRBD2	.	TRBV11-2	CASSLSGIGETQYF	TGTGCCAGCAGCCTTAGCGGGATAGGAGAGACCCAGTACTTC
TRBJ2-1	TRBD2	.	TRBV11-2	CASKPGLQSDEQFF	TGTGCCAGTAAACCGGGACTACAGTCCGATGAGCAGTTCTTC
TRBJ1-5	.	.	TRBV10-3	CAISSDRGQPQHF	TGTGCCATCAGTTCGGACAGAGGACAGCCCCAGCATTTT
TRBJ1-1	.	.	TRBV5-4	CASSISGVTEAFF	TGTGCCAGCAGCATCTCAGGGGTAACTGAAGCTTTCTTT
TRBJ2-5	.	.	TRBV6-5	CASAVAETQYF	TGTGCCAGCGCGGTTGCAGAGACCCAGTACTTC
TRBJ2-7	.	.	TRBV29-1	CSVGSASYEQYF	TGCAGCGTTGGGAGCGCTTCCTACGAGCAGTACTTC
TRBJ1-2	TRBD1	.	TRBV19	CASSIAGTGNYGYTF	TGTGCCAGTAGTATAGCGGGGACAGGGAACTATGGCTACACCTTC